This TCR beta chain was identified during a study of control samples from healthy donors and cancer patients. Profiled with immunoSEQ multiplex PCR; TCRdb holds only in-frame clones, not every one. The sample has fewer than 200,000 clones; nearly 96% are singletons. Looked up from germline, CDR1 is SGDLS and CDR2 is YYNGEE. This CDR3 is built from 16 residues. Trimming cost V 4 bases and J 0 bases, with 14 bases left between them. The sample consisted of blood. The sequence derives from a woman aged 25 to 39 in good health. The chain employs TRBV9 and TRBJ2-1, with D maybe TRBD2 (5 bases). CDR3 sequence: CASSRSGISSYNEQFF. Here the CDR3 DNA reads TGTGCCAGCAGCCGAAGCGGAATAAGCTCCTACAATGAGCAGTTCTTC.